Listed here are 5 T cell receptor beta chains from one sample, sequenced in a study of cytomegalovirus exposure and HLA in healthy donors (dated by TCRdb to the late 2010s). Library generation was performed with the immunoSEQ multiplex PCR assay. The multiplex PCR relied on a mix of 60 forward primers for TCR Vbeta segments and 13 reverse primers for TCR Jbeta segments. TCRdb carries this immuneACCESS record with in-frame sequences only. Its versions omit some clonotypes, under half of them owing to an unresolved V gene in the studies checked, with the rest unexplained. The sample records hundreds of thousands of clones, over 80% of which are singletons. The ten top clones hold 0.71% of the sample. Sequenced sample: PBMCs. The source of these receptors is a boy between 2 and 10 years old in good health and CMV-seronegative.

The rearrangement links TRBV7-8 to TRBJ2-7; 7 nucleotides agree with TRBD2. Per germline, CDR1 SGHVS and CDR2 FQNEAQ. J was trimmed by 6 bases and V by 4 bases; bases with no gene match: 6. This CDR3 contains 13 residues. In nucleotides, the CDR3 is TGTGCCAGCAGCTCCATGCGGGAGAGCGAGCAGTACTTC. It codes for CASSSMRESEQYF.

The chain recombines TRBV4-2 with TRBJ1-6, with D unresolved. CDR1 is LGHNA and CDR2 is YNFKEQ in the germline V gene. The V end was cut by 0 bases, the J end by 7 bases, with 13 bases between. CDR3 length: 16 residues. The CDR3 nucleotides read TGTGCCAGCAGCCAAGATCAACGGTCCGAGAATTCACCCCTCCACTTT. Its translation: CASSQDQRSENSPLHF.

The genes are TRBV19 and TRBJ1-2; D gene uncertain. There are 14 residues in the CDR3. CDR1 is LNHDA, CDR2 SQIVND, per germline (reference sequence). Trimming took 3 bases from V and 4 from J, leaving 12 bases between them. CDR3 nucleotide sequence: TGTGCCAGTAGTATTGCCGCAGTAAGCTATGGCTACACCTTC. This sequence encodes CASSIAAVSYGYTF.

V usage is TRBV5-4 and J usage is TRBJ2-2, with a possible D match to TRBD1 (6 bases). The CDR3 is 17 amino acids. V dropped 4 bases and J dropped 2 bases, with 18 bases sitting between them. Per germline, CDR1 SGHNT and CDR2 YYREEE (reference sequence). The CDR3: CASSRSRGQPNTGELFF. As DNA, the CDR3 is TGTGCCAGCAGCAGGTCCCGTGGACAGCCAAACACCGGGGAGCTGTTTTTT.

This sequence joins TRBV6-5 and TRBJ1-3; 9 nucleotides line up with TRBD1. With V trimmed by 6 bases and J by 4 bases, 4 bases remained unmatched. Germline lookup yields CDR1 MNHEY and CDR2 SVGAGI. The CDR3 loop spans 14 amino acids. Written as DNA, the CDR3 is TGTGCCAGCAGGGAGACAGGGGGAGGAAACACCATATATTTT. Amino acids: CASRETGGGNTIYF.